The clone carrying this T cell receptor (beta chain) was observed once. Its antigen remains unknown. This CDR3 has 16 amino acids. V lost 5 bases and J lost 6, with 20 bases in between. CDR1 is SGHTA and CDR2 is FQGNSA in the germline V gene. This entry comes from a study of beta chain features in type 1 diabetes. Study-level findings and limits: Shorter TCRB CDR3s, moderately but significantly so, were found in Type 1 diabetes patients in all four CD4+ subsets. VDJ junctions from type 1 diabetes patients carried fewer insertions and larger deletions.

CD4+ naive, central memory, regulatory and stem cell-like memory subsets were isolated by sorting on CD45RO/CCR7/CD25/CD127/CD95/CD27. The isolated RNA, all of it, was reverse transcribed, so expressed TCRB transcripts were what got sequenced. The protocol was immunoSEQ multiplex PCR, while the TCRdb copy is restricted to in-frame clones and leaves out a portion. The data hold fewer than 110,000 clones, with around 30% observed a single time. The TCR was taken from a woman younger than 35 with type 1 diabetes. The rearrangement uses TRBV7-2 and TRBJ1-5; possible D gene TRBD1, 5 bases. Specimen: central memory CD4+ T cells from blood. The CDR3 nucleotides read TGTGCCAGCAGCGTTACCCTTTGGGGGGGAGGTCAGCCCCAGCATTTT. It is translated as CASSVTLWGGGQPQHF. The complete variable domain, with remaining parts taken from reference TRBV7-2 and TRBJ1-5, reads GAGVSQSPSNKVTEKGKDVELRCDPISGHTALYWYRQSLGQGLEFLIYFQGNSAPDKSGLPSDRFSAERTGGSVSTLTIQRTQQEDSAVYLCASSVTLWGGGQPQHFGDGTRLSIL.